A selection of T cell receptor beta chains follows, all from one sample in a study of beta chain features in type 1 diabetes. Sequenced by immunoSEQ multiplex PCR; TCRdb stores in-frame clones only, minus some. The sample has about 230,000 clones, approximately 16% seen once; the top ten hold about 0.08%. Input material: naive CD4+ T cells from blood. The receptors were sampled from a man aged 25-45 years with type 1 diabetes. The CDR3 runs from the conserved cysteine through the conserved F or W. Each record gives: J gene, CDR3 length, D gene, V gene, clone size, CDR3 DNA, CDR3 protein. D genes are given only for firm matches. Clone size is shown for a subset of rows, as once, few, many or a class of expanded clone.

J: TRBJ2-7; length: 14; D: TRBD2; V: TRBV7-2; size: .; DNA: TGTGCCAGCTCCCTAGCGGGAGGAATAGACGAGCAGTACTTC; CDR3: CASSLAGGIDEQYF
J: TRBJ2-3; length: 15; D: .; V: TRBV9; size: few; DNA: TGTGCCAGCAGCGTAGTTTCGGAGAGGACAGATACGCAGTATTTT; CDR3: CASSVVSERTDTQYF
J: TRBJ1-4; length: 16; D: .; V: TRBV27; size: .; DNA: TGTGCCAGCAGTTTCCTCGCTCAGGGATGGAATGAAAAACTGTTTTTT; CDR3: CASSFLAQGWNEKLFF
J: TRBJ1-2; length: 13; D: TRBD1; V: TRBV27; size: .; DNA: TGTGCCAGCAGCCAGAGAGGGGACAGTGGCTACACCTTC; CDR3: CASSQRGDSGYTF
J: TRBJ2-5; length: 13; D: .; V: TRBV2; size: .; DNA: TGTGCCTCAGCAACCGGTCGGCAAGAGACCCAGTACTTC; CDR3: CASATGRQETQYF
J: TRBJ1-5; length: 13; D: .; V: TRBV25-1; size: few; DNA: TGTGCCAGCAGTGAATTTGAGAATCAGCCCCAGCATTTT; CDR3: CASSEFENQPQHF
J: TRBJ2-1; length: 15; D: TRBD1; V: TRBV5-4; size: .; DNA: TGTGCCAGCAGCCCGGACAGGGGCACCTACAATGAGCAGTTCTTC; CDR3: CASSPDRGTYNEQFF
J: TRBJ1-2; length: 15; D: .; V: TRBV4-3; size: .; DNA: TGCGCCAGCAGCCAAGACAGCAGGCAGGGAAGAGGCTACACCTTC; CDR3: CASSQDSRQGRGYTF
J: TRBJ1-4; length: 11; D: .; V: TRBV25-1; size: .; DNA: TGTGCCAGCAGGTTGGACTTGGGACTGTTTTTT; CDR3: CASRLDLGLFF
J: TRBJ2-7; length: 13; D: .; V: TRBV9; size: .; DNA: TGTGCCAGCAGCGTACGTCAGGGCCCCGAGCAGTACTTC; CDR3: CASSVRQGPEQYF
J: TRBJ2-6; length: 15; D: .; V: TRBV7-9; size: few; DNA: TGTGCCAGCAGTACTGGAGGGTCTGGGGCCAACGTCCTGACTTTC; CDR3: CASSTGGSGANVLTF
J: TRBJ2-3; length: 11; D: .; V: TRBV10-3; size: .; DNA: TGTGCCAGCAGTTCCACAGATACGCAGTATTTT; CDR3: CASSSTDTQYF
J: TRBJ2-6; length: 14; D: .; V: TRBV27; size: few; DNA: TGTGCCACCCTCCGGGGCCCTGGGGCCAACGTCCTGACTTTC; CDR3: CATLRGPGANVLTF
J: TRBJ2-5; length: 15; D: .; V: TRBV7-2; size: .; DNA: TGTGCCAGCAGCTTAGCAGCGGCTGCCCAAGAGACCCAGTACTTC; CDR3: CASSLAAAAQETQYF
J: TRBJ2-1; length: 15; D: TRBD2; V: TRBV7-3; size: .; DNA: TGTGCCAGCAGCAGAGCGGGGACCGAGGGTAGTGAGCAGTTCTTC; CDR3: CASSRAGTEGSEQFF
J: TRBJ2-2; length: 13; D: .; V: TRBV5-1; size: .; DNA: TGCGCCAGCAGCCCCACGGGCACCGGGGAGCTGTTTTTT; CDR3: CASSPTGTGELFF
J: TRBJ2-7; length: 16; D: .; V: TRBV5-4; size: .; DNA: TGTGCCAGCAGCCCGCAGGCTCAGACAGGATCCTACGAGCAGTACTTC; CDR3: CASSPQAQTGSYEQYF
J: TRBJ2-1; length: 13; D: .; V: TRBV7-9; size: .; DNA: TGTGCCAGCAGCTTAGGTATCGGGGATGAGCAGTTCTTC; CDR3: CASSLGIGDEQFF
J: TRBJ2-5; length: 13; D: .; V: TRBV9; size: .; DNA: TGTGCCAGCAGCGTAGGTCAAGAAGAGACCCAGTACTTC; CDR3: CASSVGQEETQYF
J: TRBJ2-5; length: 16; D: TRBD2; V: TRBV7-2; size: few; DNA: TGTGCCAGCAGCCCCCGACTAGCGGGCAATAGAGAGACCCAGTACTTC; CDR3: CASSPRLAGNRETQYF
J: TRBJ1-5; length: 13; D: .; V: TRBV18; size: .; DNA: TGTGCCAGCTCACCAGACGTTAATCAGCCCCAGCATTTT; CDR3: CASSPDVNQPQHF
J: TRBJ2-5; length: 12; D: .; V: TRBV15; size: few; DNA: TGTGCCACCAGCAGAGGTTCAGAGACCCAGTACTTC; CDR3: CATSRGSETQYF
J: TRBJ2-1; length: 13; D: .; V: TRBV5-1; size: .; DNA: TGCGCCAGCAGCCCGGAGGGTCTGAATGAGCAGTTCTTC; CDR3: CASSPEGLNEQFF
J: TRBJ1-1; length: 18; D: TRBD1; V: TRBV15; size: few; DNA: TGTGCCACCAGCAGGAGCGGTACCGGGACAGGGAAGAACACTGAAGCTTTCTTT; CDR3: CATSRSGTGTGKNTEAFF
J: TRBJ2-6; length: 14; D: .; V: TRBV9; size: few; DNA: TGTGCCAGCAGCGTAGAATCTGGGGCCAACGTCCTGACTTTC; CDR3: CASSVESGANVLTF
J: TRBJ2-1; length: 14; D: .; V: TRBV6-5; size: few; DNA: TGTGCCAGCAGTTACGAGGTACCCTACAATGAGCAGTTCTTC; CDR3: CASSYEVPYNEQFF
J: TRBJ2-6; length: 14; D: .; V: TRBV7-2; size: .; DNA: TGTGCCAGCAGACTGAGCTCTGGGGCCAACGTCCTGACTTTC; CDR3: CASRLSSGANVLTF
J: TRBJ1-2; length: 16; D: TRBD1; V: TRBV30; size: few; DNA: TGTGCCTGGAGTGTAGGGGGCACAGCAATTCGAAATGGCTACACCTTC; CDR3: CAWSVGGTAIRNGYTF
J: TRBJ2-5; length: 14; D: .; V: TRBV28; size: few; DNA: TGTGCCAGCACCTCCGGAGGAATCGCAAAGACCCAGTACTTC; CDR3: CASTSGGIAKTQYF
J: TRBJ2-1; length: 12; D: .; V: TRBV5-1; size: .; DNA: TGCGCCAGCAGCTCGGAGTGGGATGAGCAGTTCTTC; CDR3: CASSSEWDEQFF
J: TRBJ2-1; length: 14; D: TRBD2; V: TRBV28; size: .; DNA: TGTGCCAGCAGTTTATTAGCGGGAGGCAACGAGCAGTTCTTC; CDR3: CASSLLAGGNEQFF
J: TRBJ2-1; length: 11; D: .; V: TRBV20-1; size: few; DNA: TGCAGTGCTGTAGAAACCACGGGGCAGTTCTTC; CDR3: CSAVETTGQFF
J: TRBJ2-6; length: 16; D: .; V: TRBV5-1; size: .; DNA: TGCGCCAGCAGCTCCGGAGCGGGCTCTGGGGCCAACGTCCTGACTTTC; CDR3: CASSSGAGSGANVLTF
J: TRBJ1-4; length: 14; D: .; V: TRBV2; size: few; DNA: TGTGCCAGCAGTGAAGCCTCTAGGGGAGAAAAACTGTTTTTT; CDR3: CASSEASRGEKLFF
J: TRBJ2-3; length: 15; D: TRBD2; V: TRBV25-1; size: few; DNA: TGTGCCAGCAGTCCCACCAGCGGGGGTGTATATACGCAGTATTTT; CDR3: CASSPTSGGVYTQYF